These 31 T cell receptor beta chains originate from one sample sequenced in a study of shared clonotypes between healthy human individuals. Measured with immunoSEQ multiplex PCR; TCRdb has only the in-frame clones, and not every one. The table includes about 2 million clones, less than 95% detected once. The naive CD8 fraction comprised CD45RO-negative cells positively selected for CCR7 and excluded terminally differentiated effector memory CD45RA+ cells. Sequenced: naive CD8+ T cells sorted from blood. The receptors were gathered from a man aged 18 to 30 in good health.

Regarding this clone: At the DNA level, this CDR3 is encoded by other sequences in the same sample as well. CDR3 residues: CASSLLEAFF. CDR3 sequence (DNA): TGTGCCAGCAGCTTGCTAGAAGCTTTCTTT. The chain carries TRBV7-9 and TRBJ1-1; D remains unclear. V lost 3 bases, J lost 8 bases, and 4 bases lay in between. CDR1 is SEHNR and CDR2 is FQNEAQ in the germline V gene (reference sequence). The CDR3 totals 10 residues.

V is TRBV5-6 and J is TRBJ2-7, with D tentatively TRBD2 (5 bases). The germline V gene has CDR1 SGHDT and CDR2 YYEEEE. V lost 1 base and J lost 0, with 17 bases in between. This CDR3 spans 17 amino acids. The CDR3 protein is CASSLYHEGPYSYEQYF. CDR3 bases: TGTGCCAGCAGCTTGTATCATGAGGGTCCTTACTCCTACGAGCAGTACTTC.

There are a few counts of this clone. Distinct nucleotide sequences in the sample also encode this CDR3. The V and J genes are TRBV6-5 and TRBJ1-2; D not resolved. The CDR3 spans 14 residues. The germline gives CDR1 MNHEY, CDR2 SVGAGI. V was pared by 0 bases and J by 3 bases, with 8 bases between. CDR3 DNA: TGTGCCAGCAGTTACTCGGAGGGAGACTATGGCTACACCTTC. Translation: CASSYSEGDYGYTF.

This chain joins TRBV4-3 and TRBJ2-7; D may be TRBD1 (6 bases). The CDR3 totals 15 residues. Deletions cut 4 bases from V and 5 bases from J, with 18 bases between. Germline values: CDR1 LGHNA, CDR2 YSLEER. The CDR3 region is CASSLFEGVADEQYF. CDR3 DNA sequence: TGCGCCAGCAGCCTCTTTGAGGGGGTGGCCGACGAGCAGTACTTC.

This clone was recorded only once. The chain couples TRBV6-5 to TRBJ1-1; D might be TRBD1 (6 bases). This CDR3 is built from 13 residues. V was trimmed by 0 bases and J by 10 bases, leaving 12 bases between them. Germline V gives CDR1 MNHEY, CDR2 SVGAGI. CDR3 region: CASSYSAGETAFF. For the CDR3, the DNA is TGTGCCAGCAGTTACTCCGCAGGGGAGACAGCTTTCTTT.

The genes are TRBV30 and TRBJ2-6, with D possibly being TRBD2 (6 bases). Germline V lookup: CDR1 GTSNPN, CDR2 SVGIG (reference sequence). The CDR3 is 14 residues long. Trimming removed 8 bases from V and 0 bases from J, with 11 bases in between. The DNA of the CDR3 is TGTGCCCAGGAGGGAGGCTCTGGGGCCAACGTCCTGACTTTC. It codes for CAQEGGSGANVLTF.

The CDR3: CASSLSADGYTF. CDR3 in DNA: TGTGCCAGCAGTTTAAGCGCCGATGGCTACACCTTC. The chain has TRBV28 and TRBJ1-2; D unclear. This CDR3 contains 12 residues. Trimming removed 2 bases at V and 6 bases at J, with 7 bases between. Germline assignment: CDR1 MDHEN and CDR2 SYDVKM.

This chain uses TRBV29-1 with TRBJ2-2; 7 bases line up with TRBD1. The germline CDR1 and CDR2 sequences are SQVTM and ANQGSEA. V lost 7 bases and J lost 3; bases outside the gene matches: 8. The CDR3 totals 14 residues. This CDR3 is CSAATGLDTGELFF. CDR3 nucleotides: TGCAGCGCAGCGACAGGGCTCGACACCGGGGAGCTGTTTTTT.

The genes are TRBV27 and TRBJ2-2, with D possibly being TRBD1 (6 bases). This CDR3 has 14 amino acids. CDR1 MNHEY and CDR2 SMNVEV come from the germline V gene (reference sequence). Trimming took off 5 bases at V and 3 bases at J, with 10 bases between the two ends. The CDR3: CASSPGHYTGELFF. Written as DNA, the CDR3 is TGTGCCAGCAGTCCGGGACACTACACCGGGGAGCTGTTTTTT.

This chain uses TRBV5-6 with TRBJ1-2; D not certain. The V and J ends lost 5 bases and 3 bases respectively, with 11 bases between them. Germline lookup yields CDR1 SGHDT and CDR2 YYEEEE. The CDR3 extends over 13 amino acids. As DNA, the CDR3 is TGTGCCAGCAGTTCCCTTTGGGACTATGGCTACACCTTC. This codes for CASSSLWDYGYTF.

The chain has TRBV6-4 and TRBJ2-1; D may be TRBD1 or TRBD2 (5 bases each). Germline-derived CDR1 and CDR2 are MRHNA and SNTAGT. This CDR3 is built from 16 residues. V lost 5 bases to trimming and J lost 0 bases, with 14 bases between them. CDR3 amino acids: CASSTGALSSYNEQFF. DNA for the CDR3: TGTGCCAGCAGTACCGGGGCTCTTTCCTCCTACAATGAGCAGTTCTTC.

The CDR3 DNA follows: TGTGCCAGCAGCCCGGGGGGGGCCGATGGCTACACCTTC. Amino acids: CASSPGGADGYTF. This chain joins TRBV13 and TRBJ1-2; tentative D call: TRBD1 (6 bases). Per the germline V gene, CDR1 is PRHDT and CDR2 is FYEKMQ (reference sequence). This CDR3 comprises 13 residues. With 5 bases removed from V and 6 bases from J, the gap between germline ends came to 13 bases.

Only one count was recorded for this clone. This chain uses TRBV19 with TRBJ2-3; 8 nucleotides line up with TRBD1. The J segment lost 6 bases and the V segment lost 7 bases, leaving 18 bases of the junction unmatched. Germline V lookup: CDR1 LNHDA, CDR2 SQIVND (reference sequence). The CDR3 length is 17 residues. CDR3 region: CASKSRGGQGYTDTQYF. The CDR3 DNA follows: TGTGCCAGTAAATCTCGAGGCGGACAGGGATATACGGATACGCAGTATTTT.

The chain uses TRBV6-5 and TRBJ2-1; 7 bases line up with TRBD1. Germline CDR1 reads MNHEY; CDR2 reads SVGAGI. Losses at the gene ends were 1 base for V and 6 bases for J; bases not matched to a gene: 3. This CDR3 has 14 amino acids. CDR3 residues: CASSYFPGGNEQFF. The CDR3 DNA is TGTGCCAGCAGTTACTTTCCAGGGGGCAATGAGCAGTTCTTC.

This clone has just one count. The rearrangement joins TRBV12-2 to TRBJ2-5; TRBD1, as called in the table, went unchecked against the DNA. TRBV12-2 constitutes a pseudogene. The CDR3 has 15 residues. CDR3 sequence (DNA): TGTGCAAGTCGCTTAGGCAGGGGCCATCATCGGGACCAGTACTTC. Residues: CASRLGRGHHRDQYF.

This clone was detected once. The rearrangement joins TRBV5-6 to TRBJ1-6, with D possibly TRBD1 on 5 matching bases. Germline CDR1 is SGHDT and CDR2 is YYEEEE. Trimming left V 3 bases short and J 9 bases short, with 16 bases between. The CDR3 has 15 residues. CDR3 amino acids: CASSSTRGGVSPLHF. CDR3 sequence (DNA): TGTGCCAGCAGCTCCACTCGGGGCGGTGTTTCACCCCTCCACTTT.

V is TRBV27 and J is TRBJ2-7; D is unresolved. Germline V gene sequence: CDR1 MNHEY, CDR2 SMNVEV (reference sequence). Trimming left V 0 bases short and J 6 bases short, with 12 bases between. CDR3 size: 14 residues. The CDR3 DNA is TGTGCCAGCAGTTTATCGGGCCCTGTGGGCGAGCAGTACTTC. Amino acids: CASSLSGPVGEQYF.

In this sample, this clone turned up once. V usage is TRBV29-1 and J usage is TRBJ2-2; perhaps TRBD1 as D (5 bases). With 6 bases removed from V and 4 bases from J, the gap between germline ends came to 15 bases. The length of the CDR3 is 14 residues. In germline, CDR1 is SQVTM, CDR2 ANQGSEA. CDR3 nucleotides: TGCAGCGTACCCGACAGCAAGCTCACCGGGGAGCTGTTTTTT. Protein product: CSVPDSKLTGELFF.

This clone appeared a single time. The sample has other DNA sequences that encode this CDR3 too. The CDR3 nucleotides read TGTGCCAGCAGCTTAGTTGGAGCTTACGAGCAGTACTTC. It translates to CASSLVGAYEQYF. The J gene is TRBJ2-7, the V gene TRBV7-9; D is uncertain. The V end lost 1 base, the J end lost 4 bases, and 8 bases lay between the germline ends. Germline V gene sequence: CDR1 SEHNR, CDR2 FQNEAQ (reference sequence). The CDR3 totals 13 residues.

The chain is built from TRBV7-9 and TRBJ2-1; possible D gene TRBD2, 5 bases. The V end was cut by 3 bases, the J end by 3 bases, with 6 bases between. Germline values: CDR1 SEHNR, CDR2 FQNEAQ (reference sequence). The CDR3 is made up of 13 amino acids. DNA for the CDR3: TGTGCCAGCAGCTTCCGGGACTACAATGAGCAGTTCTTC. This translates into CASSFRDYNEQFF.

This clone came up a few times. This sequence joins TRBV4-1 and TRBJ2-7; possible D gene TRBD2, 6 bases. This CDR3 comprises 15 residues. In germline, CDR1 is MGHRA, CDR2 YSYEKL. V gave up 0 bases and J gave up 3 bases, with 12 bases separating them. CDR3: CASSQEASDNYEQYF. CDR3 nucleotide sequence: TGCGCCAGCAGCCAAGAGGCTAGCGACAACTACGAGCAGTACTTC.

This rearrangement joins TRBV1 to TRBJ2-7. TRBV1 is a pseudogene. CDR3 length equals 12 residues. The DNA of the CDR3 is TGCACCAGCAGCCAAGATACGTACGAGCAGTACTTC. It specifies CTSSQDTYEQYF.

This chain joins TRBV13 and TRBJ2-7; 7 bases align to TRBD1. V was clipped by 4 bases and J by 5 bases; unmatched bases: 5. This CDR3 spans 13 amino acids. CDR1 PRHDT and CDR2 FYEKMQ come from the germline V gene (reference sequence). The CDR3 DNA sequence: TGTGCCAGCAGCTACGCTACAGGGGACGAGCAGTACTTC. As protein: CASSYATGDEQYF. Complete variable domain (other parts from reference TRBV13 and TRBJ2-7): AAGVIQSPRHLIKEKRETATLKCYPIPRHDTVYWYQQGPGQDPQFLISFYEKMQSDKGSIPDRFSAQQFSDYHSELNMSSLELGDSALYFCASSYATGDEQYFGPGTRLTVT.

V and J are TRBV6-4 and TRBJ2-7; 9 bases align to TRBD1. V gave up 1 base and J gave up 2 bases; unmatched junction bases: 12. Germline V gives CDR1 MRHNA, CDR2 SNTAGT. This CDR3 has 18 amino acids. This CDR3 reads CASSDLVRDREWAYEQYF. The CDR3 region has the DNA TGTGCCAGCAGTGACTTAGTCCGGGACAGGGAATGGGCCTACGAGCAGTACTTC.

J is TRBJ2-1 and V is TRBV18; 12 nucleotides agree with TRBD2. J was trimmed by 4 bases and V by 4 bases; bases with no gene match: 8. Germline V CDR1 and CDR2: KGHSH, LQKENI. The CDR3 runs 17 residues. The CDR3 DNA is TGTGCCAGCTCACTGACTAGCGGGAGTACCAAATACAATGAGCAGTTCTTC. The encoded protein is CASSLTSGSTKYNEQFF.

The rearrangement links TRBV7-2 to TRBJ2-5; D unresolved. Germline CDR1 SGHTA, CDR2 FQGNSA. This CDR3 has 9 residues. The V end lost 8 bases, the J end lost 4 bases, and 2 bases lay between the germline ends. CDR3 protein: CASAETQYF. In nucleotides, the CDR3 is TGTGCCAGCGCAGAGACCCAGTACTTC.

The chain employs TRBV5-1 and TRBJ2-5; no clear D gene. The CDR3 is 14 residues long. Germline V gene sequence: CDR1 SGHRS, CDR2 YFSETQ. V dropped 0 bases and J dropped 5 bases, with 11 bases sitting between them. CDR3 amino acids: CASSLEIFGETQYF. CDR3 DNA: TGCGCCAGCAGCTTGGAGATCTTCGGCGAGACCCAGTACTTC.

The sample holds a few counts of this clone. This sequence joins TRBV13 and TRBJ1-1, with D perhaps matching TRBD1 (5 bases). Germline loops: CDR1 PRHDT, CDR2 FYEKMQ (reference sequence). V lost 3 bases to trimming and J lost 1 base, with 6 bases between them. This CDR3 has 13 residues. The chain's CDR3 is CASSFQGNTEAFF. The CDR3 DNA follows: TGTGCCAGCAGCTTTCAGGGGAACACTGAAGCTTTCTTT.

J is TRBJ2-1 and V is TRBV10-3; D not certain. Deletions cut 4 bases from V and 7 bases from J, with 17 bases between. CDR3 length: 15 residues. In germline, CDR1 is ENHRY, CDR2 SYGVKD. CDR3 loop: CAISVEGKIGNEQFF. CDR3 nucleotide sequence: TGTGCCATCAGTGTAGAAGGGAAGATAGGGAATGAGCAGTTCTTC.

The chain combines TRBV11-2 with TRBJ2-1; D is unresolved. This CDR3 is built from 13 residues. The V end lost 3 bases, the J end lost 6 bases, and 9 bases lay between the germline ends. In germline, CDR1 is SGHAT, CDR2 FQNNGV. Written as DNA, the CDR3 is TGTGCCAGCAGCTTGGCTTGGGGCAATGAGCAGTTCTTC. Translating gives CASSLAWGNEQFF.

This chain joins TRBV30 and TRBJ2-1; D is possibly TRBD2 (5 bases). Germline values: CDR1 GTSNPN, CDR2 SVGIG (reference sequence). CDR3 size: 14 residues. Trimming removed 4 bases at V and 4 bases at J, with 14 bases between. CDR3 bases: TGTGCCTGGAACATACCGGAGGAGTACAATGAGCAGTTCTTC. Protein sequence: CAWNIPEEYNEQFF.